This T cell receptor beta chain was captured by sequencing in a study of CD8 T cells in ankylosing spondylitis. The CDR3 consists of 14 residues. V was clipped by 2 bases and J by 7 bases, with 9 bases between them. Germline loops: CDR1 SGHTA, CDR2 FQGNSA. Findings of the study overall: Researchers reportedly found disease-linked clones significantly enriched in matched ankylosing spondylitis synovial fluid. Made up of about eight highly homologous variants, a TCR beta motif appeared characteristic of ankylosing spondylitis blood. Disease-linked clones had a CD8+ phenotype and relatively low frequency in peripheral blood.

Ten or more counts support this clonotype. Antigen unknown. Each TCR beta library was made by quantitative 5'-RACE that incorporated molecular barcodes. TCRdb fed the 5' RACE reads into MiXCR, producing one record per CDR3 protein. Here the sample spans 90,000 to 100,000 distinct CDR3 sequences, about 8.3% being singletons. The source material was blood, either unsorted or a sorted T cell fraction (not recorded which). The genes are TRBV7-2 and TRBJ1-6; unclear D gene. This receptor was obtained from a male donor with ankylosing spondylitis or in good health (not recorded which). The CDR3 loop reads CASSLNPGNSPLHF. CDR3 DNA: TGTGCCAGCAGCTTAAATCCGGGGAATTCACCCCTCCACTTT.